This T cell receptor (beta chain) is drawn from a study of a mutant IDH1 vaccine in newly diagnosed glioma. About the research overall: Eight vaccine injections were given to patients in weeks 1, 3, 5, 7, 11, 15, 19 and 23. Antecedent treatment encompassed radiotherapy, temozolomide, or their combination; the majority received both. Treated patients were around 60% male, roughly 40% female, mean age roughly 39 years.

With regard to this clone: The antigen is undetermined.

Clones were sequenced by immunoSEQ multiplex PCR, and TCRdb holds only the in-frame ones, with some missing. Here the sample spans fewer than 65,000 clones, around 81% being singletons. Time point indicated: week 5, during vaccination. Doses consisted of 300 ug of mutant IDH1 20-mer peptide each, paired with topical imiquimod. CDR1 and CDR2 from the germline V gene are SGHNT and YYREEE (reference sequence). Unmatched junction bases numbered 4, after V lost 6 bases and J lost 3 bases. The CDR3 consists of 13 residues. The chain uses TRBV5-4 and TRBJ2-3, with 7 bases that match TRBD2. This TCR was recovered from a man aged 25 to 45 with glioma. The sequenced sample was PBMCs, obtained from a glioma patient whose treatment included an IDH1 peptide vaccine. The CDR3 loop reads CASMTGGTDTQYF. The DNA of the CDR3 is TGTGCCAGCATGACCGGGGGGACAGATACGCAGTATTTT. The full variable domain, rest sourced from reference TRBV5-4 and TRBJ2-3, is ETGVTQSPTHLIKTRGQQVTLRCSSQSGHNTVSWYQQALGQGPQFIFQYYREEENGRGNFPPRFSGLQFPNYSSELNVNALELDDSALYLCASMTGGTDTQYFGPGTRLTVL.